The 11 T cell receptor beta chains given below trace back to one sample, sequenced in a study of human T cells and chemical hapten exposure. The time point was: patch test 1, 2 weeks after DPC sensitization. Described treatment: therapeutic diphenylcyclopropenone sensitization with weekly scalp DPC. One entry per CDR3 protein, called by TCRdb with MiXCR from the RACE reads. Of approximately 100,000 distinct CDR3 sequences listed, approximately 10% are singletons. The sequences come from whole blood, collected in connection with sensitization to the hapten diphenylcyclopropenone (DPC). Receptors were obtained from a woman between 40 and 50 years old with alopecia areata. Some clones in this sample may be carry-over from other donors' samples.

V and J are TRBV5-1 and TRBJ2-1; possible D gene TRBD1, 7 bases. The V end was cut by 4 bases, the J end by 7 bases, with 27 bases between. Germline V gives CDR1 SGHRS, CDR2 YFSETQ. The CDR3 is made up of 18 amino acids. This chain's CDR3 is CASSLPQGRAGRGNEQFF. In DNA, the CDR3 is TGCGCCAGCAGCCTTCCACAGGGGAGAGCGGGCCGGGGTAATGAGCAGTTCTTC.

The V call is TRBV29-1, the J call TRBJ2-1, with D tentatively TRBD2 (6 bases). This CDR3 is built from 14 residues. Trimming cost V 8 bases and J 5 bases, with 19 bases left between them. Germline V gene sequence: CDR1 SQVTM, CDR2 ANQGSEA. The CDR3 nucleotides are TGCAGCCTTTGGGTGGGACTTTCTCACAATGAGCAGTTCTTC. It is translated as CSLWVGLSHNEQFF.

This chain joins TRBV20-1 and TRBJ2-3, with D tentatively TRBD2 (6 bases). Deletions cut 1 base from V and 2 bases from J, with 10 bases between. CDR1 is DFQATT, CDR2 SNEGSKA, per germline (reference sequence). The CDR3 totals 14 residues. The CDR3 sequence is CSARAGAPTDTQYF. CDR3 DNA sequence: TGCAGTGCTAGAGCGGGAGCCCCCACAGATACGCAGTATTTT.

This clonotype has at least ten counts. The genes are TRBV7-6 and TRBJ2-3; D remains unclear. Trimming removed 3 bases from V and 4 bases from J, with 5 bases in between. The CDR3 covers 12 residues. CDR1 SGHVS and CDR2 FNYEAQ come from the germline V gene. This chain's CDR3 is CASSFFADTQYF. The CDR3 DNA reads as TGTGCCAGCAGCTTTTTCGCAGATACGCAGTATTTT.

This clonotype was found many times. In DNA form, the CDR3 reads TGCGCCAGCAGCCAAGGGGGGACGGGGGCTGAGACCCAGTACTTC. It specifies CASSQGGTGAETQYF. The chain is built from TRBV4-3 and TRBJ2-5; D may be TRBD1 or TRBD2 (6 bases each). V was shortened by 1 base and J by 5 bases, with 14 bases between the two germline ends. The CDR3 totals 15 residues. CDR1 is LGHNA, CDR2 YSLEER, per germline.

This clonotype was seen a handful of times. This chain uses TRBV5-6 with TRBJ1-5, with a possible D match to TRBD1 (5 bases). From germline, CDR1 is SGHDT and CDR2 YYEEEE. There are 14 residues in the CDR3. V lost 4 bases, J lost 1 base, and 9 bases lay in between. This CDR3 reads CASSVTESNQPQHF. In DNA, the CDR3 is TGTGCCAGCAGCGTGACAGAAAGCAATCAGCCCCAGCATTTT.

In this sample, this clonotype turned up many times. This chain links TRBV9 with TRBJ1-2; D remains unclear. The V end lost 0 bases, the J end lost 4 bases, and 7 bases lay between the germline ends. CDR3 length equals 13 residues. Germline CDR1 reads SGDLS; CDR2 reads YYNGEE. CDR3: CASSVDRSYGYTF. The CDR3 DNA sequence: TGTGCCAGCAGCGTAGACAGATCCTATGGCTACACCTTC.

The chain links TRBV3-1 to TRBJ2-2; perhaps D is TRBD1 or TRBD2 (5 bases each). From germline, CDR1 is LGHDT and CDR2 YNNKEL (reference sequence). The V end lost 5 bases, the J end lost 0 bases, and 10 bases lay between the germline ends. The CDR3 has 15 residues. CDR3 region: CASSAGTTNTGELFF. The CDR3 bases are TGTGCCAGCAGCGCCGGGACGACGAACACCGGGGAGCTGTTTTTT.

In this sample, this clonotype turned up many times. CDR3: CASSFQGPGELFF. CDR3 DNA: TGTGCCAGCAGCTTTCAGGGGCCCGGGGAGCTGTTTTTT. The chain couples TRBV11-3 to TRBJ2-2; D is perhaps TRBD1 (6 bases). The V and J ends lost 3 bases and 6 bases respectively, with 8 bases between them. Germline V gene sequence: CDR1 SGHNT, CDR2 YENEEA. The CDR3 covers 13 residues.

This clonotype was detected ten times or more. This chain links TRBV12-3 or TRBV12-4 with TRBJ1-2; D is uncertain. The CDR3 loop spans 15 amino acids. Trimming stripped 5 bases from V and 6 bases from J, with 19 bases between. In DNA form, the CDR3 reads TGTGCCAGCAGTGTCGCCGGTACCGAAGGTCATGGCTACACCTTC. This sequence encodes CASSVAGTEGHGYTF.

The chain recombines TRBV29-1 with TRBJ2-5, with 9 positions matching TRBD2. The germline V gene encodes CDR1 SQVTM and CDR2 ANQGSEA. The V gene end was trimmed by 5 bases and the J gene end by 4 bases; junction bases not matched to a gene: 8. This CDR3 has 14 residues. The CDR3 is CSVLPSGRTETQYF. The CDR3 region has the DNA TGCAGCGTTCTACCCAGCGGGAGGACAGAGACCCAGTACTTC.